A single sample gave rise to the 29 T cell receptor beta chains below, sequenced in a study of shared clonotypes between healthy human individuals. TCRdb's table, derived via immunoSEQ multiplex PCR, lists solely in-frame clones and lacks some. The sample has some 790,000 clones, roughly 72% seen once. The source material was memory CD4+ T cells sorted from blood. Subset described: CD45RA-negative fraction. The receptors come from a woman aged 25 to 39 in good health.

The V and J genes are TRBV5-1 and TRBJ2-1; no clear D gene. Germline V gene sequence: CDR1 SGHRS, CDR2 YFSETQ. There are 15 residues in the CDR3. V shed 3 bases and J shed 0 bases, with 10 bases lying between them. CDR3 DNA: TGCGCCAGCAGCTCCTCGACTGCCTCCTACAATGAGCAGTTCTTC. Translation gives CASSSSTASYNEQFF. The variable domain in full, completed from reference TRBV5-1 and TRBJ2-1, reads KAGVTQTPRYLIKTRGQQVTLSCSPISGHRSVSWYQQTPGQGLQFLFEYFSETQRNKGNFPGRFSGRQFSNSRSEMNVSTLELGDSALYLCASSSSTASYNEQFFGPGTRLTVL.

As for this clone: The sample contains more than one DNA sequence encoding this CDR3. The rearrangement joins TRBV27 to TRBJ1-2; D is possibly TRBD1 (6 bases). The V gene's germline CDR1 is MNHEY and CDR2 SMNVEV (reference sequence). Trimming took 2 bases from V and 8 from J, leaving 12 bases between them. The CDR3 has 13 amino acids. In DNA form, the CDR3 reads TGTGCCAGCAGTTTACGAGGCACAGGGGGCTACACCTTC. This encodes CASSLRGTGGYTF.

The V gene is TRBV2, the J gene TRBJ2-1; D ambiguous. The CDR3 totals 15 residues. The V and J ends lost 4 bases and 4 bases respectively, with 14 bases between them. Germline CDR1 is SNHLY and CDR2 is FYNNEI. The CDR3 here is CASSAVALLYNEQFF. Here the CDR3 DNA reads TGTGCCAGCAGTGCCGTCGCCCTACTTTACAATGAGCAGTTCTTC.

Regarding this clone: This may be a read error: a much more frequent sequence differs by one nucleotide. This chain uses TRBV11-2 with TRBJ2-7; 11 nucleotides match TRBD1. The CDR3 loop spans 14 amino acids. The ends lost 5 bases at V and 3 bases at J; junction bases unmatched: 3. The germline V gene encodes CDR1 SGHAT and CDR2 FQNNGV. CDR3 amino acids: CASSPGTGGYEQYF. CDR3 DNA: TGTGCCAGCAGCCCCGGGACAGGGGGCTACGAGCAGTACTTC.

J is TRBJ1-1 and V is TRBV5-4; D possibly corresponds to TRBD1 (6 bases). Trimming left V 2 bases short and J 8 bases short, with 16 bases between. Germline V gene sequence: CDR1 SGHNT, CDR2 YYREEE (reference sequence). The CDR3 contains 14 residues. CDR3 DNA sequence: TGTGCCAGCAGCTTTCAAAGGAACCAGGGGGAAGCTTTCTTT. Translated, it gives CASSFQRNQGEAFF.

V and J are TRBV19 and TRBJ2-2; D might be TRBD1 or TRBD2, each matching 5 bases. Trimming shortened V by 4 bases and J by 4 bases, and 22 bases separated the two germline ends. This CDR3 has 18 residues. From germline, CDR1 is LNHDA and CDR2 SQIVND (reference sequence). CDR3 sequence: CASSTLGIGTFGTGELFF. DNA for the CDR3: TGTGCCAGTAGTACCCTAGGGATCGGGACGTTTGGCACCGGGGAGCTGTTTTTT.

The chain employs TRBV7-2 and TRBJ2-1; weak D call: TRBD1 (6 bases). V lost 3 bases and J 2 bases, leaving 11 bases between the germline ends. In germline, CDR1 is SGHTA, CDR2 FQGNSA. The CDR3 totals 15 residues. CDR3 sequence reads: CASSFEQGPYNEQFF. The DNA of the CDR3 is TGTGCCAGCAGCTTCGAACAGGGCCCCTACAATGAGCAGTTCTTC.

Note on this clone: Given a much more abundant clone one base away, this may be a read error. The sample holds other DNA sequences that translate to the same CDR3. The CDR3 nucleotides read TGCGCCAGCAGTGGGGGGAGTAAGTACGAGCAGTACTTC. As protein: CASSGGSKYEQYF. The chain recombines TRBV10-2 with TRBJ2-7; TRBD1 or TRBD2 may be the D gene (5 bases each). The CDR3 sequence is 13 residues long. Trimming removed 4 bases from V and 4 bases from J, with 11 bases in between. The germline CDR1 and CDR2 sequences are WSHSY and SAAADI.

The chain's CDR3 is CASSERQGINEQFF. DNA for the CDR3: TGTGCCAGTAGTGAGAGACAGGGGATCAATGAGCAGTTCTTC. This chain uses TRBV19 with TRBJ2-1; 8 bases align to TRBD1. Germline values: CDR1 LNHDA, CDR2 SQIVND (reference sequence). The CDR3 covers 14 residues. The J segment lost 6 bases and the V segment lost 5 bases, leaving 6 bases of the junction unmatched. The variable domain in full, completed from reference TRBV19 and TRBJ2-1, reads DGGITQSPKYLFRKEGQNVTLSCEQNLNHDAMYWYRQDPGQGLRLIYYSQIVNDFQKGDIAEGYSVSREKKESFPLTVTSAQKNPTAFYLCASSERQGINEQFFGPGTRLTVL.

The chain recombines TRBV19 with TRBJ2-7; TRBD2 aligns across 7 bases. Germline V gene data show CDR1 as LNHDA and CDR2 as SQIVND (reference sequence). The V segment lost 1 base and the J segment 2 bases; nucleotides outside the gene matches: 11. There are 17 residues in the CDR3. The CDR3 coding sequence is TGTGCCAGTAGTATAGGGGCGGGAGCAACCTTCCCCTACGAGCAGTACTTC. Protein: CASSIGAGATFPYEQYF.

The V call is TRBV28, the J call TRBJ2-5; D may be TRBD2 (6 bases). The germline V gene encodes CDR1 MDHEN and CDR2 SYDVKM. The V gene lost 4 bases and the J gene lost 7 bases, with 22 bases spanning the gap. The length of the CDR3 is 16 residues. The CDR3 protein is CASSSPGSHEGLTQYF. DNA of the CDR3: TGTGCCAGCAGTTCCCCCGGGAGTCACGAGGGGTTGACCCAGTACTTC.

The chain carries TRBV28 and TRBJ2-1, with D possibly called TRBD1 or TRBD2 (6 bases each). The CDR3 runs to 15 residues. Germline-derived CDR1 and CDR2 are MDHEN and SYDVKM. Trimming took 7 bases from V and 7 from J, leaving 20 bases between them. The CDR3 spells CASNPPRGRKNEQFF. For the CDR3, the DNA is TGTGCCAGCAACCCCCCCCGGGGGCGTAAAAATGAGCAGTTCTTC.

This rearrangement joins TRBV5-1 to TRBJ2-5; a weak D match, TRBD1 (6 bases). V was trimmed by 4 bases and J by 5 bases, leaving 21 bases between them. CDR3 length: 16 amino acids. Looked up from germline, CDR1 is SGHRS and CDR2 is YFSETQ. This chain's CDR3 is CASSQSTGGRRETQYF. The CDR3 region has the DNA TGCGCCAGCAGCCAATCGACAGGCGGGCGGAGGGAGACCCAGTACTTC.

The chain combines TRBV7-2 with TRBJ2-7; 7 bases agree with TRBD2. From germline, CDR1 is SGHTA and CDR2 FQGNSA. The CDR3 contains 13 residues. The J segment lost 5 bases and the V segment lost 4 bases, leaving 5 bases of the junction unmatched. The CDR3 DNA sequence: TGTGCCAGCAGCTACCGGGGGGTGGACGAGCAGTACTTC. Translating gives CASSYRGVDEQYF.

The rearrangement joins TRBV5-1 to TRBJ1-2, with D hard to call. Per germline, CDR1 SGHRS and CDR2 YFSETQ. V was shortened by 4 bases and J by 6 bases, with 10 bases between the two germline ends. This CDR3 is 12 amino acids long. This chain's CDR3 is CASSPDGDGYTF. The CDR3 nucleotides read TGCGCCAGCAGCCCGGACGGGGATGGCTACACCTTC.

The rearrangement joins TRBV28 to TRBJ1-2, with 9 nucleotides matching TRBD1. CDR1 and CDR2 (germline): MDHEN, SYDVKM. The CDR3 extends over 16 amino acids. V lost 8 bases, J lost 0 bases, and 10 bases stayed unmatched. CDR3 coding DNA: TGTGCCAGCGGTATTACAGGGGGCGCCCCTAACTATGGCTACACCTTC. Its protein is CASGITGGAPNYGYTF.

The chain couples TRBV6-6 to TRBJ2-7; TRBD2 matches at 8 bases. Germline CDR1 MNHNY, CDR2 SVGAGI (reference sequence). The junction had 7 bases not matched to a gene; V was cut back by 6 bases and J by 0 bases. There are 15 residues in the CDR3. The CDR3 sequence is CASSSRTSRSYEQYF. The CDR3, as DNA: TGTGCCAGCAGCTCCCGGACTAGCCGCTCCTACGAGCAGTACTTC.

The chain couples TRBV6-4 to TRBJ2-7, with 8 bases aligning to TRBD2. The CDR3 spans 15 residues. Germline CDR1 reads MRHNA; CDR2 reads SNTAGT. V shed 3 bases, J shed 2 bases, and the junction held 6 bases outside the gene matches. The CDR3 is CASSDLPGGPYEQYF. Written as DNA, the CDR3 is TGTGCCAGCAGTGATCTTCCGGGAGGGCCCTACGAGCAGTACTTC.

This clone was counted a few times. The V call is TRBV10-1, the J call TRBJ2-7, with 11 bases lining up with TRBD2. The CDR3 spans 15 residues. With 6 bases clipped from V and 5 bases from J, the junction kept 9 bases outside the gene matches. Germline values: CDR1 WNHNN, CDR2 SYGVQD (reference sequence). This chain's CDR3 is CASRSLAGGHHEQYF. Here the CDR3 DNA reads TGCGCCAGCAGGTCATTAGCGGGAGGGCACCACGAGCAGTACTTC.

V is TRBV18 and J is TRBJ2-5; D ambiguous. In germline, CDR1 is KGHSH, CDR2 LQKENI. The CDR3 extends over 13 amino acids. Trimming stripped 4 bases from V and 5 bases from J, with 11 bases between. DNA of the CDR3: TGTGCCAGCTCACGAGCCATCCAGGAGACCCAGTACTTC. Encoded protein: CASSRAIQETQYF.

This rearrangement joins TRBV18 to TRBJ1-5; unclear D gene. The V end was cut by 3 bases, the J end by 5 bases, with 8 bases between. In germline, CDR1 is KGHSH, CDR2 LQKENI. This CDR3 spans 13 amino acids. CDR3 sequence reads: CASSPTDDQPQHF. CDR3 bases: TGTGCCAGCTCACCTACAGACGATCAGCCCCAGCATTTT.

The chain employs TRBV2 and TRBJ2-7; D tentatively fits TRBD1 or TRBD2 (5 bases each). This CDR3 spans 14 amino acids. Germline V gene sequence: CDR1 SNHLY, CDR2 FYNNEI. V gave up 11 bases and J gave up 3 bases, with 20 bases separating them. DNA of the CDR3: TGTGCCTGGACTCAGGGTAGTGGAGACTACGAGCAGTACTTC. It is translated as CAWTQGSGDYEQYF.

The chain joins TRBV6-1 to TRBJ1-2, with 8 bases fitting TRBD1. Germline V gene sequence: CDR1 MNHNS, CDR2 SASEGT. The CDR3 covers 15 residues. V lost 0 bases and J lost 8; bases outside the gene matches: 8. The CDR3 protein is CASSEARGQVIGYTF. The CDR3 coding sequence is TGTGCCAGCAGTGAAGCGCGGGGACAGGTTATAGGCTACACCTTC.

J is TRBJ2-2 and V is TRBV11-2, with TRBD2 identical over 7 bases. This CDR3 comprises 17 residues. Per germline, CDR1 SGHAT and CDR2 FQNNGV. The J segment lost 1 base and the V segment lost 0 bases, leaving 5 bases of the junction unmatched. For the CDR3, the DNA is TGTGCCAGCAGCTTAGATGGGAGGGCGGTGAACACCGGGGAGCTGTTTTTT. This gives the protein CASSLDGRAVNTGELFF.

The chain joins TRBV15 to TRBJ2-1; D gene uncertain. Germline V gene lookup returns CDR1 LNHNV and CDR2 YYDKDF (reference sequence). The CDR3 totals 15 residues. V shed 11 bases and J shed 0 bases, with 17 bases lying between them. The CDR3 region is CASQSPTSSYNEQFF. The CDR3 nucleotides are TGTGCCTCGCAAAGCCCTACCAGCTCCTACAATGAGCAGTTCTTC. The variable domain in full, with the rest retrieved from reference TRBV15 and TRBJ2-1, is DAMVIQNPRYQVTQFGKPVTLSCSQTLNHNVMYWYQQKSSQAPKLLFHYYDKDFNNEADTPDNFQSRRPNTSFCFLDIRSPGLGDTAMYLCASQSPTSSYNEQFFGPGTRLTVL.

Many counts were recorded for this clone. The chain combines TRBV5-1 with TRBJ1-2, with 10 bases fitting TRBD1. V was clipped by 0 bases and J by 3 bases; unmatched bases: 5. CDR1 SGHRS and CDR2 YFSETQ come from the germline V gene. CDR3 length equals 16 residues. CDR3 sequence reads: CASSLGQGAQDYGYTF. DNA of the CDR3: TGCGCCAGCAGCTTGGGACAGGGGGCGCAGGACTATGGCTACACCTTC.

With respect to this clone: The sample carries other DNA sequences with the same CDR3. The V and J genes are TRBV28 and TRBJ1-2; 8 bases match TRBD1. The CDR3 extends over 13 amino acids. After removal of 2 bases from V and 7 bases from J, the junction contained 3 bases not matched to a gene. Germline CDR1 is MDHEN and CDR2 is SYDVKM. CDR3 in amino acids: CASSLQGARGYTF. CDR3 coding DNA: TGTGCCAGCAGTTTACAGGGGGCGCGTGGCTACACCTTC.

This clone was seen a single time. CDR3 nucleotide sequence: TGTGCCAGCAGAGGGGCGGGAATTGGGAACGAGCAGTACTTC. Encoded protein: CASRGAGIGNEQYF. The V and J genes are TRBV27 and TRBJ2-7; TRBD2 might be the D (6 bases). Trimming cost V 6 bases and J 5 bases, with 17 bases left between them. This CDR3 spans 14 amino acids. Germline CDR1 and CDR2: MNHEY and SMNVEV (reference sequence).

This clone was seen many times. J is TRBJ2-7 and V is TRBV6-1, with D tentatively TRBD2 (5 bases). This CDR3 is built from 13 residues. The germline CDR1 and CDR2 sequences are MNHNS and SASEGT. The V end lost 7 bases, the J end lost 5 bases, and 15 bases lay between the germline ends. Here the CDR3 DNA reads TGTGCCAGCAATACCGGGGAGACAAACGAGCAGTACTTC. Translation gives CASNTGETNEQYF.